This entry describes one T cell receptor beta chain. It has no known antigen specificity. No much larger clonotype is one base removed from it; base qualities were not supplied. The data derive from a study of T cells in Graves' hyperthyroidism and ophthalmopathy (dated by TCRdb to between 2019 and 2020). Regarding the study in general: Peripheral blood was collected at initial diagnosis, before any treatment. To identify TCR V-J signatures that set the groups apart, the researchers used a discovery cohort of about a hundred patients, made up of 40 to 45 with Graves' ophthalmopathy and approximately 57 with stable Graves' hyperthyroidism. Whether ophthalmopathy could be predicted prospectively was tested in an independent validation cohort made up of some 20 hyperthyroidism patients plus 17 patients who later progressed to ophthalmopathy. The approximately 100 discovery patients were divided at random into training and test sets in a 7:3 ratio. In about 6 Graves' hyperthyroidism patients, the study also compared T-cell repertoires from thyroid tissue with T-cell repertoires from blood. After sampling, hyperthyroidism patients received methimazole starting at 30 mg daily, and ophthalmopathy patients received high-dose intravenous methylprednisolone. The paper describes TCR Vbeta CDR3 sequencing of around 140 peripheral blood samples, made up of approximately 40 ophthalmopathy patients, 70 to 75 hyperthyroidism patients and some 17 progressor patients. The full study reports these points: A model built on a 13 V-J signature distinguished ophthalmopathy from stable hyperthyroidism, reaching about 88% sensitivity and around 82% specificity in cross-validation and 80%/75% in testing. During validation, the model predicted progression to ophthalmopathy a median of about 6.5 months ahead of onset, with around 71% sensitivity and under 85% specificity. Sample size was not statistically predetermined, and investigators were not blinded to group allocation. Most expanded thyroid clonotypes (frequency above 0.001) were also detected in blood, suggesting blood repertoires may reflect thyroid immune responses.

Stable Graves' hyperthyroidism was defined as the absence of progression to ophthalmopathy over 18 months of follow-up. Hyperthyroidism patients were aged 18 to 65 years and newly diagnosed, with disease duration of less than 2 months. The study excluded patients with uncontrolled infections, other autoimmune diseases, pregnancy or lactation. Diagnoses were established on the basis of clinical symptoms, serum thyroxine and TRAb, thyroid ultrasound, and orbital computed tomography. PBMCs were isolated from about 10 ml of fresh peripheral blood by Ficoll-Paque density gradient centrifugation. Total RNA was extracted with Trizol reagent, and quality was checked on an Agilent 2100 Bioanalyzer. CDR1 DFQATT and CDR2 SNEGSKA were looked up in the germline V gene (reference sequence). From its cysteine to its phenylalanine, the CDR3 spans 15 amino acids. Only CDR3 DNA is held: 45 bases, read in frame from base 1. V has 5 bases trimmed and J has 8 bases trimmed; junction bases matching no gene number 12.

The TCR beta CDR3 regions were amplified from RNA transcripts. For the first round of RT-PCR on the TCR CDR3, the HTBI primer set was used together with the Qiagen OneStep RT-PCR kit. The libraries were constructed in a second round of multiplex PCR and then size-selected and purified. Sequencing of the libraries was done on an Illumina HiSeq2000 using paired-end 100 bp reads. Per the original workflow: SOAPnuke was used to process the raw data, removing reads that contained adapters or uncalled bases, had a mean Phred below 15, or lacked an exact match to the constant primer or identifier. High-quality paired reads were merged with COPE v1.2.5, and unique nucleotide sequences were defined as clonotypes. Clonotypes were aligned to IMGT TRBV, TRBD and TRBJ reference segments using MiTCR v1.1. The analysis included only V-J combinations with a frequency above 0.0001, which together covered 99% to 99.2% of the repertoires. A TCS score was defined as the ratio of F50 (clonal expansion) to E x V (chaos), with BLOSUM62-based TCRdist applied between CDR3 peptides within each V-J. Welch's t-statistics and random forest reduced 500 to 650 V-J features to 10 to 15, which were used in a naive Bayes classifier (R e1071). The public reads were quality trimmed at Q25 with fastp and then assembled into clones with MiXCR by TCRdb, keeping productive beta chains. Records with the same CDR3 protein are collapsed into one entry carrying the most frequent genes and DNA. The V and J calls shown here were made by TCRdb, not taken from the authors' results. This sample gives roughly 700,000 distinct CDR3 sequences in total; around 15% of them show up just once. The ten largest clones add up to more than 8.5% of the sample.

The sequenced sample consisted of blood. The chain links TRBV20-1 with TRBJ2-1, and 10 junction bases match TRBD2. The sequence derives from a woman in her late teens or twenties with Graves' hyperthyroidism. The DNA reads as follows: TGCAGTGCTCACGGGACTAGCGATCACCTGGATGAGCAGTTCTTC. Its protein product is CSAHGTSDHLDEQFF.